These T cell receptor beta chains were read from a single sample in a study of fetal regulatory T cell absence and autoimmunity. Repertoires were generated with immunoSEQ multiplex PCR, while TCRdb's copy carries only in-frame clones and drops some. The repertoire holds around 100,000 clones, with around 72% as singletons. Sequences were obtained from pancreas tissue. The receptors were gathered from a male donor with IPEX syndrome. CDR3s include the opening cysteine and the closing phenylalanine or tryptophan. The D gene is left open where the match is weak. The size of a clone is reported for some rows only, either as once, few or many, or as a class for expanded clones.

size	D	V	J	DNA	CDR3
NA	NA	TRBV27	TRBJ1-2	TGTGCCAGCAGTTATACAGGGCATGGCTACACCTTC	CASSYTGHGYTF
NA	NA	TRBV27	TRBJ2-3	TGTGCCAGCAGTTGGTTTGCGGGTCTATATAGCACAGATACGCAGTATTTT	CASSWFAGLYSTDTQYF
NA	NA	TRBV19	TRBJ1-2	TGTGCCAGTAGTATACGGGGGGCCTATGGCTACACCTTC	CASSIRGAYGYTF
few	NA	TRBV4-1	TRBJ1-5	TGCGCCAGCAGTCAGGTGGGATGGAATCAGCCCCAGCATTTT	CASSQVGWNQPQHF
NA	TRBD2	TRBV7-6	TRBJ2-1	TGTGCCAGCAGCTCCCCGGGACTAGCGGACAATGAGCAGTTCTTC	CASSSPGLADNEQFF
NA	NA	TRBV11-1	TRBJ1-1	TGTGCCAGCAGCTTAGCGCGGGAATTACAGGTCCTGAACACTGAAGCTTTCTTT	CASSLARELQVLNTEAFF
NA	NA	TRBV11-2	TRBJ1-5	TGTGCCAGCAGCTTAGGTAGCAATCAGCCCCAGCATTTT	CASSLGSNQPQHF
NA	TRBD1	TRBV7-9	TRBJ1-2	TGTGCCAGCAGCTTAGATAGGCCAGGGGGCGAGCATGGCTACACCTTC	CASSLDRPGGEHGYTF
NA	NA	TRBV4-1	TRBJ2-3	TGCGCCAGCAGCCAAGACAGGGGCACAGATACGCAGTATTTT	CASSQDRGTDTQYF
NA	NA	TRBV7-8	TRBJ2-5	TGTGCCAGCAGCTTGTTCCGGAGTTGGGAGACCCAGTACTTC	CASSLFRSWETQYF
NA	TRBD2	TRBV27	TRBJ2-2	TGTGCCAGCAGTTTATCGATTCCTAGCGGGAGGGCCGGGGAGCTGTTTTTT	CASSLSIPSGRAGELFF
NA	TRBD1	TRBV4-3	TRBJ2-7	TGCGCCAGCAGCCAAGGTCCGGGACAGGGGGACTACGAGCAGTACTTC	CASSQGPGQGDYEQYF
once	TRBD2	TRBV5-6	TRBJ2-3	TGTGCCAGCAGCTTGGGCCTAGCGGGAGTGACGGGTCATACGCAGTATTTT	CASSLGLAGVTGHTQYF
NA	NA	TRBV18	TRBJ2-7	TGTGCCAGCTCACAGGCTAGCTCCTACGAGCAGTACTTC	CASSQASSYEQYF
once	TRBD2	TRBV29-1	TRBJ2-7	TGCAGCGTTGAAGATGGCACTAGCGGAGCCTCCGAGCAGTACTTC	CSVEDGTSGASEQYF
NA	TRBD1	TRBV10-3	TRBJ1-2	TGTGCCATCGGATCTCCAGGGGGCGCATACTGGAGGAGCTACACCTTC	CAIGSPGGAYWRSYTF
NA	NA	TRBV29-1	TRBJ2-3	TGCAGCGTTATAAGACTGGGCCCCACAGATACGCAGTATTTT	CSVIRLGPTDTQYF
NA	NA	TRBV19	TRBJ2-7	TGTGCCAGTAGTACGGCGGATTCCTACGAGCAGTACTTC	CASSTADSYEQYF
NA	NA	TRBV5-8	TRBJ2-3	TGTGCCAGCAGCCCCGGGACCCTCCAGTATTTT	CASSPGTLQYF
few	NA	TRBV25-1	TRBJ1-1	TGTGCCAGCAGTTCCCCCGGACGGATGAACACTGAAGCTTTCTTT	CASSSPGRMNTEAFF
NA	TRBD2	TRBV6-1	TRBJ2-1	TGTGCCAGCAGTGACGGACTAGCGGGGGGCCGGGGGGATGAGCAGTTCTTC	CASSDGLAGGRGDEQFF
few	NA	TRBV4-2	TRBJ1-1	TGTGCCAGCAGCCAAGGGAGCGTGAACACTGAAGCTTTCTTT	CASSQGSVNTEAFF
NA	NA	TRBV6-1	TRBJ1-5	TGTGCCAGCAGTGGTTGGGAACAGGTCGACAATCAGCCCCAGCATTTT	CASSGWEQVDNQPQHF
NA	TRBD2	TRBV2	TRBJ2-3	TGTGCCAGCAGCCCCCTAGCGGGAGGCACAGATACGCAGTATTTT	CASSPLAGGTDTQYF
NA	NA	TRBV6-6	TRBJ2-1	TGTGCCAGCAGTTACCCACCCGGCGGCAGGTCTGGTGAGCAGTTCTTC	CASSYPPGGRSGEQFF
once	TRBD2	TRBV19	TRBJ2-1	TGTGCCAGTAGTCCCCCGGGACTAGTGCATGAGCAGTTCTTC	CASSPPGLVHEQFF